This TCR beta chain appears in the sequencing data of a study of T-cell memory formation after mild COVID-19. TCRalpha and TCRbeta libraries used 5'RACE with constant-segment primers and UMIs. MiXCR was run by TCRdb on the 5' RACE reads, yielding one entry per CDR3 protein. In the table there are over 150,000 distinct CDR3 sequences, approximately 12% of which are singletons. This clonotype turned up a few times. Its cognate antigen is unknown. Study observations and caveats: Clones shrinking from day 15 to 85 showed even CD4/CD8 mixes; later expanders tilted CD4+.

This TCR was recovered from a man younger than 30 who had mild COVID-19 (a few samples of this study predate the infection). Cell type and time point are not known. Sequenced material: PBMCs or a T cell subset sorted from them (not recorded which).

The CDR3 region has the DNA TGTGCCAGCAGTTACTTGACAGGAACATATGGCTACACCTTC. Its translation: CASSYLTGTYGYTF. The genes are TRBV6-2 or TRBV6-3 and TRBJ1-2; D might be TRBD1 (6 bases). The germline gives CDR1 MNHEY, CDR2 SVGEGT. CDR3 size: 14 residues. The ends were cut back, 1 base at V and 5 bases at J, with 11 bases in the middle.